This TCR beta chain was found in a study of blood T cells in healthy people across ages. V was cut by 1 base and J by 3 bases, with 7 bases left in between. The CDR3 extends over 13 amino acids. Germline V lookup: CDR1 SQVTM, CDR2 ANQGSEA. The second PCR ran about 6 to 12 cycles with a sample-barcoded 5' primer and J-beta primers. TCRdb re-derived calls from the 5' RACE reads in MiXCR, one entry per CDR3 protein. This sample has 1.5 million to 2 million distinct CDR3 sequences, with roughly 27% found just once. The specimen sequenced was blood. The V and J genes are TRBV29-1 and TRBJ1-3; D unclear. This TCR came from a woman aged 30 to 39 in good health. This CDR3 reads CSVEGGGGNTIYF. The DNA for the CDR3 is TGCAGCGTTGAAGGGGGTGGTGGAAACACCATATATTTT.